This record looks at one T cell receptor (beta chain) sequence and its context. Its specific antigen is unknown. Per-base quality was not reported, and no clone a single base away is much larger than it. The data were obtained in a study of blood T cell repertoires in COVID-19 (dated by TCRdb to between 2020 and 2021). Notes on the research overall: Samples from collaborators originated in the United States, Italy and Spain and spanned both the acute and convalescent phases of COVID-19. The repertoires were made available in a free public database intended to serve as a resource for research on the immune response to SARS-CoV-2. Nearly every sample came with metadata listing a de-identified subject ID, COVID-19 status, age in years and sex. The material from the prospective study consisted of cDNA or gDNA derived from T cells, B-cell-depleted T cells, or PBMCs. Subjects who had been exposed to COVID-19, were actively infected with it, or had recovered from it provided the deeply sampled blood TCRbeta repertoires that made up the dataset. Samples were obtained from the ongoing ImmuneRACE study (first 160 participants) and from about 1,300 subjects provided by 6 global collaborators. Where available, HLA class I and class II types were obtained from metadata supplied by the sample provider rather than from assay-based typing. On the study overall, not on this receptor specifically: Clinical and demographic metadata were provided uncurated, with the amount varying by source and participant.

The immunoSEQ Assay, a bias-controlled multiplex PCR, was used to amplify TCRbeta CDR3 regions from genomic DNA. The study's processing was this. Nucleated cell counts per sample were estimated from amplification of reference gene primers within the assay. To quantify the absolute abundance of each unique TCRbeta CDR3 rearrangement, sequence reads were collapsed and filtered. For each sample, productive Simpson clonality was calculated as the square root of Simpson's diversity index over productive rearrangements. TCRdb's version of the immuneACCESS table is confined to in-frame rearrangements and falls short of the full clone set. An unresolved V gene accounts for under half of the shortfall where checked; the remainder is of unknown origin. V and J calls and clone size follow that table, whereas D and trimming were derived from the DNA. In this sample the table shows hundreds of thousands of clones, 80% to 90% of which occur a single time. 8.9% of the sample rests with the top ten.

In the prospective study, participants were about 18 to 100 years old, resided in 20 to 30 geographic areas of the United States, and were enrolled through a virtual design. Cohort assignment in the prospective study relied on participant-reported clinical history from a screening survey and a study questionnaire. Recovered participants in ImmuneRACE Cohort 3 were defined as having two consecutive negative NP/OP PCR tests, clearance from a healthcare professional, or resolution of symptoms. Mobile phlebotomists in the prospective study collected whole blood, serum and a nasopharyngeal or oropharyngeal swab from every participant. Additional blood draws and questionnaires over an approximately 2-month period could optionally be provided by prospective study participants. Blood samples from the prospective study were shipped frozen or at room temperature prior to DNA extraction. Trimming leaves V shorter by 3 bases and J shorter by 5 bases, with the junction holding 8 bases beyond the gene matches. As encoded in the germline V gene, CDR1 is SGDLS while CDR2 is YYNGEE. Inclusive of the bounding cysteine and phenylalanine, the CDR3 is 14 residues long. Of the read, only the CDR3 DNA is kept; its 42 bases are in frame from base 1.

The clonotype originates from a young woman who had recovered from COVID-19. The sequenced sample consisted of PBMCs or T cells enriched from blood (not recorded which). The rearrangement combines TRBV9 with TRBJ2-7; 7 bases in the junction line up with TRBD2. The bases are TGTGCCAGCAGCGCTAGCGGATTTCACGACGAGCAGTACTTC. This is translated as CASSASGFHDEQYF.